Below, 19 T cell receptor beta chains from the same sample are listed, as sequenced in a study of blood T cell repertoires in COVID-19. Sequencing used immunoSEQ multiplex PCR; TCRdb keeps in-frame clones, though not all of them. The sample contains roughly 520,000 clones, roughly 88% of which appear only once. Sequenced input: PBMCs or T cells enriched from blood (not recorded which). Every receptor here comes from a woman aged 40 to 55 who had recovered from COVID-19.

V gene TRBV19 combines with J gene TRBJ1-3; 9 nucleotides align to TRBD1. This CDR3 region has 15 residues. The V and J ends lost 4 bases and 2 bases, in that order; junction bases with no gene match: 3. Germline V lookup: CDR1 LNHDA, CDR2 SQIVND (reference sequence). CDR3 protein: CASSTRTGAGNTIYF. The CDR3 nucleotides read TGTGCCAGTAGTACCCGGACAGGGGCTGGAAACACCATATATTTT.

The chain is built from TRBV27 and TRBJ2-3; 7 bases are shared with TRBD1. The CDR3 has 16 amino acids. V shed 6 bases and J 0 bases; nucleotides not matched to a gene: 9. From germline, CDR1 is MNHEY and CDR2 SMNVEV (reference sequence). CDR3 coding DNA: TGTGCCAGCAGCCGACCTGGGACAGACAGCACAGATACGCAGTATTTT. It yields the protein CASSRPGTDSTDTQYF.

The rearrangement joins TRBV19 to TRBJ1-4, with D possibly being TRBD1 (6 bases). Germline-derived CDR1 and CDR2 are LNHDA and SQIVND (reference sequence). CDR3 length equals 15 residues. V was trimmed by 2 bases and J by 4 bases, leaving 11 bases between them. The DNA of the CDR3 is TGTGCCAGTAGTATAACAGGGACGGTTAATGAAAAACTGTTTTTT. Protein product: CASSITGTVNEKLFF.

The chain employs TRBV11-3 and TRBJ2-7, with TRBD2 identical over 15 bases. CDR1 is SGHNT, CDR2 YENEEA, per germline. The J segment lost 0 bases and the V segment lost 3 bases, leaving 9 bases of the junction unmatched. The CDR3 loop spans 19 amino acids. In nucleotides, the CDR3 is TGTGCCAGCAGCTTGAGATCCCGGGGACTAGCGGGAGGCTCCTACGAGCAGTACTTC. It yields the protein CASSLRSRGLAGGSYEQYF.

The chain joins TRBV12-5 to TRBJ1-1; the D is unclear. Per the germline V gene, CDR1 is LGHNT and CDR2 is FRNRAP. The CDR3 covers 14 residues. The V end was cut by 7 bases, the J end by 1 base, with 13 bases between. CDR3 coding DNA: TGTGCTAGTGTCCGCCGCGGAGCGAACACTGAAGCTTTCTTT. This codes for CASVRRGANTEAFF.

The chain joins TRBV7-2 to TRBJ1-2; TRBD1 might be the D (5 bases). V lost 8 bases and J lost 3, with 13 bases in between. Looked up from germline, CDR1 is SGHTA and CDR2 is FQGNSA. CDR3 size: 13 residues. The CDR3 region is CASLGGYDYGYTF. DNA for the CDR3: TGTGCCAGCCTCGGGGGGTACGACTATGGCTACACCTTC.

The V call is TRBV18, the J call TRBJ1-1; D remains ambiguous. The germline gives CDR1 KGHSH, CDR2 LQKENI. The V end was cut by 0 bases, the J end by 0 bases, with 14 bases between. The length of the CDR3 is 17 residues. The DNA of the CDR3 is TGTGCCAGCTCACCACCGCTACCCGGCGGCATGAACACTGAAGCTTTCTTT. This translates into CASSPPLPGGMNTEAFF.

The V gene is TRBV3-1 (or the pseudogene TRBV3-2), the J gene TRBJ1-2; possible D gene TRBD1, 5 bases. The length of the CDR3 is 12 residues. Trimming removed 4 bases from V and 8 bases from J, with 11 bases in between. Germline V lookup: CDR1 LGHDT, CDR2 YNNKEL (reference sequence). This CDR3 reads CASSRIGGGYTF. The CDR3, as DNA: TGTGCCAGCAGCCGCATCGGGGGAGGCTACACCTTC.

The chain recombines TRBV28 with TRBJ1-2, with 7 bases that match TRBD1. Losses at the gene ends were 8 bases for V and 6 bases for J; bases not matched to a gene: 6. The CDR3 runs 12 residues. CDR1 is MDHEN, CDR2 SYDVKM, per germline. The CDR3 nucleotides are TGTGCCAGCTCGACAGGGATCAATGGCTACACCTTC. Protein sequence: CASSTGINGYTF.

This clone is a singleton in its sample. The chain carries TRBV6-2 or TRBV6-3 and TRBJ1-3; D is unresolved. Germline V gene data show CDR1 as MNHEY and CDR2 as SVGEGT. The CDR3 totals 13 residues. The V end lost 4 bases, the J end lost 2 bases, and 6 bases lay between the germline ends. The CDR3 DNA follows: TGTGCCAGCAGTTCTCGGGCTGGAAACACCATATATTTT. It codes for CASSSRAGNTIYF.

The rearrangement links TRBV18 to TRBJ2-1, with D perhaps matching TRBD2 (6 bases). There are 15 residues in the CDR3. Germline loops: CDR1 KGHSH, CDR2 LQKENI. V was trimmed by 6 bases and J by 2 bases, leaving 14 bases between them. This CDR3 reads CASSLVADPYNEQFF. The CDR3 DNA follows: TGTGCCAGCTCCCTCGTAGCGGACCCCTACAATGAGCAGTTCTTC.

The CDR3 bases are TGTGCCAGTAGTCTAGGCGCTGTGAACACTGAAGCTTTCTTT. Translated, it gives CASSLGAVNTEAFF. The chain has TRBV19 and TRBJ1-1, with no clear D. CDR3 length equals 14 residues. Looked up from germline, CDR1 is LNHDA and CDR2 is SQIVND (reference sequence). Trimming took 5 bases from V and 0 from J, leaving 10 bases between them. The entire variable domain, with the rest obtained from reference TRBV19 and TRBJ1-1, is as follows: DGGITQSPKYLFRKEGQNVTLSCEQNLNHDAMYWYRQDPGQGLRLIYYSQIVNDFQKGDIAEGYSVSREKKESFPLTVTSAQKNPTAFYLCASSLGAVNTEAFFGQGTRLTVV.

The rearrangement uses TRBV15 and TRBJ1-2, with D unclear. The CDR3 sequence is 17 residues long. Germline lookup yields CDR1 LNHNV and CDR2 YYDKDF (reference sequence). The ends were cut back, 0 bases at V and 8 bases at J, with 22 bases in the middle. CDR3 in DNA: TGTGCCACCAGCAGAGACTGGCCAATCGGACTCTCGCACGGCTACACCTTC. Its protein is CATSRDWPIGLSHGYTF.

CDR3 sequence: CASSSGQGTEKLFF. In DNA form, the CDR3 reads TGCGCCAGCAGCTCCGGACAGGGTACGGAAAAACTGTTTTTT. The chain combines TRBV5-1 with TRBJ1-4, with 8 bases fitting TRBD1. The junction had 6 bases not matched to a gene; V was cut back by 3 bases and J by 8 bases. The germline V gene encodes CDR1 SGHRS and CDR2 YFSETQ. The CDR3 spans 14 residues. The full variable domain, rest sourced from reference TRBV5-1 and TRBJ1-4, is KAGVTQTPRYLIKTRGQQVTLSCSPISGHRSVSWYQQTPGQGLQFLFEYFSETQRNKGNFPGRFSGRQFSNSRSEMNVSTLELGDSALYLCASSSGQGTEKLFFGSGTQLSVL.

The genes are TRBV29-1 and TRBJ2-7, with 13 nucleotides matching TRBD2. V lost 5 bases, J lost 4 bases, and 5 bases stayed unmatched. CDR3 length: 14 amino acids. CDR1 is SQVTM, CDR2 ANQGSEA, per germline. CDR3 protein: CSVRGTSGIYEQYF. In nucleotides, the CDR3 is TGCAGCGTTAGAGGGACTAGCGGGATATACGAGCAGTACTTC.

CDR3 bases: TGTGCCAGTAGTCCCGGGACAGGTCCTTACGAGCAGTACTTC. Translated: CASSPGTGPYEQYF. The chain combines TRBV19 with TRBJ2-7; 8 nucleotides line up with TRBD1. This CDR3 region has 14 residues. Germline V gene lookup returns CDR1 LNHDA and CDR2 SQIVND (reference sequence). V lost 5 bases to trimming and J lost 4 bases; unmatched junction nucleotides: 7.

This chain uses TRBV10-2 with TRBJ2-1, with a weak D call TRBD2 (6 bases). The CDR3 extends over 14 amino acids. Germline CDR1 and CDR2: WSHSY and SAAADI. Trimming cost V 4 bases and J 9 bases, with 16 bases left between them. DNA for the CDR3: TGCGCCAGCAGTGTGGCGGGACCCTTAAGTGAGCAGTTCTTC. It codes for CASSVAGPLSEQFF.

The CDR3 DNA sequence: TGTGCCAGCAGCTTAGCGCATTTTGAGGGCCTCGGCTATGGCTACACCTTC. Its protein is CASSLAHFEGLGYGYTF. J is TRBJ1-2 and V is TRBV7-2; D not resolved. The CDR3 has 17 amino acids. Trimming shortened V by 0 bases and J by 4 bases, and 18 bases separated the two germline ends. Germline loops: CDR1 SGHTA, CDR2 FQGNSA.

This clone is a singleton in its sample. The V and J genes are TRBV30 and TRBJ1-3; D is unresolved. This CDR3 is built from 13 residues. CDR1 is GTSNPN, CDR2 SVGIG, per germline (reference sequence). Trimming took 0 bases from V and 4 from J, leaving 7 bases between them. The CDR3 DNA follows: TGTGCCTGGAGTGTACGGGTCGGAAACACCATATATTTT. Protein sequence: CAWSVRVGNTIYF.